This T cell receptor beta chain was recorded in a study of blood T cell repertoires in COVID-19. TCRdb keeps only in-frame clones here, not all; method: immunoSEQ multiplex PCR. The repertoire holds about 160,000 clones, with 90% to 95% as singletons. Germline loops: CDR1 SGHDT, CDR2 YYEEEE. CDR3 length equals 16 residues. Unmatched junction bases numbered 9, after V lost 4 bases and J lost 5 bases. The rearrangement links TRBV5-6 to TRBJ1-2; TRBD1 matches at 12 bases. The TCR sequence derives from a woman between 50 and 59 years old with acute or convalescent COVID-19. Input material: peripheral blood. In nucleotides, the CDR3 is TGTGCCAGCAGCCCCCCCGGGGACAGGGGGCGATATGGCTACACCTTC. Translating gives CASSPPGDRGRYGYTF.